The 20 T cell receptor beta chains below all came from one sample that was sequenced in a study of blood T cell repertoires in COVID-19. Assay: immunoSEQ multiplex PCR; the TCRdb copy retains only in-frame clones and omits some. The table lists about 320,000 clones, around 92% of them singletons. Sequenced: peripheral blood. These receptors came from a man younger than 35 who had recovered from COVID-19.

With regard to this clone: At one of its ends the junction is not consistent with the germline gene, which may arise from a read error. CDR3 in amino acids: CASSFPGQGTADAFF. The CDR3 coding sequence is TGTGCCAGCAGTTTTCCGGGACAGGGGACCGCTGACGCTTTCTTT. The chain is built from TRBV28 and TRBJ1-1; TRBD1 aligns across 10 bases. The CDR3 runs 15 residues. Germline V gene lookup returns CDR1 MDHEN and CDR2 SYDVKM.

The chain combines TRBV7-9 with TRBJ1-4; D is uncertain. Germline V CDR1 and CDR2: SEHNR, FQNEAQ (reference sequence). The CDR3 length is 13 residues. V lost 5 bases, J lost 8 bases, and 12 bases lay in between. The CDR3 loop reads CASSLRVSEKLFF. The DNA of the CDR3 is TGTGCCAGCAGCCTCCGGGTCTCGGAAAAACTGTTTTTT.

V gene TRBV9 combines with J gene TRBJ2-3; TRBD2 matches at 9 bases. Germline values: CDR1 SGDLS, CDR2 YYNGEE. The CDR3 runs to 15 residues. J lost 7 bases, V lost 0 bases, and 6 bases had no gene match. The CDR3 spells CASSVGDSGSNTQYF. CDR3 bases: TGTGCCAGCAGCGTAGGCGATAGCGGGAGTAATACGCAGTATTTT.

The chain is built from TRBV5-6 and TRBJ2-2; 8 bases are a match to TRBD1. J gave up 4 bases and V 4 bases, and 3 bases lay outside the gene matches. This CDR3 contains 14 residues. CDR1 and CDR2 from the germline V gene are SGHDT and YYEEEE. The CDR3 DNA is TGTGCCAGCAGCACCAGGGGGCGCACCGGGGAGCTGTTTTTT. This encodes CASSTRGRTGELFF.

V usage is TRBV4-1 and J usage is TRBJ1-1; 8 nucleotides agree with TRBD1. Germline CDR1 MGHRA, CDR2 YSYEKL. The CDR3 runs to 15 residues. Unmatched junction bases numbered 5, after V lost 0 bases and J lost 5 bases. The CDR3 DNA follows: TGCGCCAGCAGCCAAGATTGGACAGGGAGGACTGAAGCTTTCTTT. This encodes CASSQDWTGRTEAFF.

The chain uses TRBV7-3 and TRBJ2-7; D is uncertain. The CDR3 has 13 residues. Germline V gene lookup returns CDR1 SGHTA and CDR2 FQGTGA. The V end was cut by 2 bases, the J end by 1 base, with 6 bases between. The DNA of the CDR3 is TGTGCCAGCAGCTTAGAGATGTCCTACGAGCAGTACTTC. Translation: CASSLEMSYEQYF.

The chain recombines TRBV5-4 with TRBJ1-2; 8 nucleotides agree with TRBD1. Per germline, CDR1 SGHNT and CDR2 YYREEE (reference sequence). The CDR3 consists of 14 residues. V was pared by 0 bases and J by 5 bases, with 3 bases of the junction left unmatched. The CDR3 DNA follows: TGTGCCAGCAGCTTGGAGGACAGGGCTTATGGCTACACCTTC. It encodes CASSLEDRAYGYTF.

The chain couples TRBV18 to TRBJ2-7; 11 positions agree with TRBD1. Germline CDR1 reads KGHSH; CDR2 reads LQKENI. This CDR3 contains 17 residues. J gave up 4 bases and V 1 base, and 9 bases lay outside the gene matches. The CDR3 region is CASSPQVLGQGAYEQYF. The CDR3 nucleotides are TGTGCCAGCTCACCACAGGTCCTTGGACAGGGGGCTTACGAGCAGTACTTC.

The chain carries TRBV21-1 and TRBJ1-4; the table's TRBD1 call for D was not verified on the DNA. TRBV21-1 is a recognized pseudogene. CDR3 size: 15 residues. The CDR3: CASNNQGVSNEKLFF. CDR3 bases: TGTGCCAGCAATAACCAGGGGGTAAGTAATGAAAAACTGTTTTTT.

This chain joins TRBV11-2 and TRBJ1-3; D is ambiguous. Trimming took off 1 base at V and 4 bases at J, with 11 bases between the two ends. Germline CDR1 and CDR2: SGHAT and FQNNGV. There are 15 residues in the CDR3. The CDR3 DNA sequence: TGTGCCAGCAGCTTAGTTCGGTCTCAAGGAAACACCATATATTTT. Translated: CASSLVRSQGNTIYF.

V and J are TRBV4-1 and TRBJ2-7; 7 bases agree with TRBD1. This CDR3 comprises 12 residues. Germline V gene sequence: CDR1 MGHRA, CDR2 YSYEKL. V dropped 2 bases and J dropped 6; count of bases not matched to a gene: 1. CDR3 nucleotide sequence: TGCGCCAGCAGCCAAACAGGGGCCGAGCAGTACTTC. This encodes CASSQTGAEQYF.

Concerning this clone: Other DNA sequences from this sample encode an identical CDR3 as well. The V gene is TRBV27, the J gene TRBJ2-7; D ambiguous. Trimming shortened V by 2 bases and J by 1 base, and 9 bases separated the two germline ends. The CDR3 covers 14 residues. Germline V CDR1 and CDR2: MNHEY, SMNVEV (reference sequence). CDR3 loop: CASSLTESSYEQYF. CDR3 DNA sequence: TGTGCCAGCAGTTTAACAGAGTCTTCCTACGAGCAGTACTTC.

The rearrangement uses TRBV7-2 and TRBJ2-5, with a tentative D call TRBD1 (6 bases). V gave up 2 bases and J gave up 5 bases, with 9 bases separating them. The CDR3 spans 13 residues. Looked up from germline, CDR1 is SGHTA and CDR2 is FQGNSA. The DNA for the CDR3 is TGTGCCAGCAGCTTATGGGGGCCTGAGACCCAGTACTTC. As protein: CASSLWGPETQYF.

The J gene is TRBJ2-2, the V gene TRBV9, with no clear D. Germline V gene lookup returns CDR1 SGDLS and CDR2 YYNGEE. CDR3 size: 12 residues. The germline V and J ends were trimmed by 4 bases and 6 bases, with 7 bases remaining between them. This CDR3 is CASSLDSGELFF. CDR3 in DNA: TGTGCCAGCAGCCTTGACTCCGGGGAGCTGTTTTTT.

The V gene is TRBV4-1, the J gene TRBJ1-5; a possible D gene is TRBD1 (5 bases). The CDR3 sequence is 16 residues long. In germline, CDR1 is MGHRA, CDR2 YSYEKL. V lost 4 bases and J lost 3, with 16 bases in between. This CDR3 is CASSPQGYLSNQPQHF. CDR3 sequence (DNA): TGCGCCAGCAGCCCGCAGGGATACCTATCCAATCAGCCCCAGCATTTT.

The gene calls are TRBV6-2 or TRBV6-3 and TRBJ1-1; the D gene is possibly TRBD1 (5 bases). With 6 bases removed from V and 3 bases from J, the gap between germline ends came to 14 bases. The V gene's germline CDR1 is MNHEY and CDR2 SVGEGT. This CDR3 region has 14 residues. Here the CDR3 DNA reads TGTGCCAGCAGCGTGATGGAGGGGTACACTGAAGCTTTCTTT. Protein product: CASSVMEGYTEAFF.

The J gene is TRBJ2-5, the V gene TRBV5-1, with 9 positions matching TRBD2. In germline, CDR1 is SGHRS, CDR2 YFSETQ. The CDR3 is 18 amino acids. The ends lost 4 bases at V and 1 base at J; junction bases unmatched: 14. In DNA, the CDR3 is TGCGCCAGCAGCCCCTGGGAAGCGGGAGGTTCTTTCCAAGAGACCCAGTACTTC. The encoded protein is CASSPWEAGGSFQETQYF.

The chain joins TRBV7-2 to TRBJ2-3; 7 bases fit TRBD2. V gave up 7 bases and J gave up 4 bases; unmatched junction bases: 11. Germline CDR1 SGHTA, CDR2 FQGNSA. This CDR3 is built from 15 residues. In DNA, the CDR3 is TGTGCCAGCATGGGGACCGGGACTAATGCAGATACGCAGTATTTT. It yields the protein CASMGTGTNADTQYF.

The J gene is TRBJ1-1, the V gene TRBV5-4, with D uncertain. V lost 0 bases and J 2 bases, leaving 8 bases between the germline ends. In germline, CDR1 is SGHNT, CDR2 YYREEE (reference sequence). This CDR3 has 14 residues. In DNA form, the CDR3 reads TGTGCCAGCAGCTTGGGCCAGTCAAACACTGAAGCTTTCTTT. This encodes CASSLGQSNTEAFF.

This clone was detected once. The chain links TRBV6-6 to TRBJ2-1; no definite D call. The CDR3 length is 15 residues. Trimming took off 0 bases at V and 6 bases at J, with 12 bases between the two ends. The germline gives CDR1 MNHNY, CDR2 SVGAGI (reference sequence). DNA of the CDR3: TGTGCCAGCAGTTACTCGAGGTACTACACCAATGAGCAGTTCTTC. Amino acids: CASSYSRYYTNEQFF.